This record covers a single T cell receptor beta chain. Assay: immunoSEQ multiplex PCR; the TCRdb copy retains only in-frame clones and omits some. The profile shows fewer than 25,000 clones, 73% of them singletons. This specimen belongs to a study of chemoradiotherapy in HPV16-positive cancers. Study as a whole: Candidate HPV-specific T-cell clones and common TCR motifs came from functional assays in a couple of HPV16-positive patients.

This CDR3 comprises 15 residues. J gave up 4 bases and V 5 bases, and 6 bases lay outside the gene matches. From germline, CDR1 is MNHNS and CDR2 SASEGT. This sample was obtained from a patient who underwent chemoradiotherapy. V gene TRBV6-1 combines with J gene TRBJ1-5, with 9 bases matching TRBD1. The clonotype was recovered from a human donor with HPV-associated anogenital cancer. The CDR3 loop reads CASSWTGAVNQPQHF. In nucleotides, the CDR3 is TGTGCCAGCAGTTGGACAGGGGCAGTAAATCAGCCCCAGCATTTT.